The next 5 T cell receptor beta chains were all read from a single sample in a study of T cells in Graves' hyperthyroidism and ophthalmopathy. The investigators amplified TCR beta CDR3 regions from RNA transcripts. A set of HTBI primers served as the primers for a first-round RT-PCR of the TCR CDR3. TCRdb called the multiplex PCR reads again in MiXCR, with one record for every CDR3 protein. The data contain some 490,000 distinct CDR3 sequences, approximately 16% of them singletons. Material for sequencing was blood. The receptors here all came from a woman in her 30s with Graves' ophthalmopathy.

In this sample, this clonotype turned up many times. The chain recombines TRBV20-1 with TRBJ1-2; maybe TRBD1 (5 bases). The CDR3 contains 15 residues. The germline V gene encodes CDR1 DFQATT and CDR2 SNEGSKA (reference sequence). V was shortened by 1 base and J by 0 bases, with 12 bases between the two germline ends. The chain's CDR3 is CSARGRDRSNYGYTF. The CDR3, as DNA: TGCAGTGCTAGAGGTCGGGACCGATCTAACTATGGCTACACCTTC.

This rearrangement joins TRBV11-2 to TRBJ2-3; weak D call: TRBD1 (6 bases). With 1 base removed from V and 2 bases from J, the gap between germline ends came to 13 bases. The CDR3 has 16 amino acids. The germline CDR1 and CDR2 sequences are SGHAT and FQNNGV. The DNA of the CDR3 is TGTGCCAGCAGCTTAGGGGGGCCCCACTTCACAGATACGCAGTATTTT. It codes for CASSLGGPHFTDTQYF.

This clonotype was detected ten times or more. The chain combines TRBV5-6 with TRBJ2-7; the match to TRBD2 covers 9 bases. Germline loops: CDR1 SGHDT, CDR2 YYEEEE. With 0 bases clipped from V and 4 bases from J, the junction kept 5 bases outside the gene matches. This CDR3 has 15 amino acids. Written as DNA, the CDR3 is TGTGCCAGCAGCTTGGTGGGTAGCGGGGGATACGAGCAGTACTTC. Translation gives CASSLVGSGGYEQYF.

This clonotype was seen ten or more times. V usage is TRBV28 and J usage is TRBJ2-1; the match to TRBD1 covers 9 bases. Germline V CDR1 and CDR2: MDHEN, SYDVKM. The trim removed 10 bases at V and 5 bases at J, leaving 9 bases unmatched. The CDR3 is 14 residues long. In DNA, the CDR3 is TGTGCCACCGGAGTGGGACAGGGAAACAATGAGCAGTTCTTC. Amino acids: CATGVGQGNNEQFF.

The chain carries TRBV7-2 and TRBJ2-7, with a possible D match to TRBD1 (6 bases). Deletions cut 6 bases from V and 4 bases from J, with 13 bases between. The CDR3 spans 13 residues. CDR1 is SGHTA, CDR2 FQGNSA, per germline. DNA for the CDR3: TGTGCCAGCAGGGGGGCGGGCCCGTACGAGCAGTACTTC. Protein: CASRGAGPYEQYF.